This entry is about one T cell receptor (beta chain). Its antigen is as yet unknown. This sample is drawn from a study of shared clonotypes between healthy human individuals. Germline CDR1 is MGHRA and CDR2 is YSYEKL. The CDR3 consists of 11 residues. Between the trimmed V and J ends, which lost 9 bases and 5 bases, there was a span of 10 bases. The DNA input per sorted-subset replicate PCR was about 190 ng, corresponding to 32,000 or so T cell genomes. The assay was immunoSEQ multiplex PCR, and TCRdb's table has in-frame clones only and misses some. The sample has some 980,000 clones, over 60% seen once. Study results and limitations: It was the non-shared clonotypes that had lower generation probabilities than clonotypes shared by all four donors.

Sequenced: memory CD4+ T cells sorted from blood. Subset described: CD45RA-negative fraction. V and J are TRBV4-1 and TRBJ2-5; D tentatively fits TRBD1 or TRBD2 (6 bases each). This receptor was identified in a man between 18 and 29 years old in good health. The CDR3: CASGGPETQYF. The CDR3 DNA sequence: TGCGCCAGTGGGGGGCCCGAGACCCAGTACTTC.